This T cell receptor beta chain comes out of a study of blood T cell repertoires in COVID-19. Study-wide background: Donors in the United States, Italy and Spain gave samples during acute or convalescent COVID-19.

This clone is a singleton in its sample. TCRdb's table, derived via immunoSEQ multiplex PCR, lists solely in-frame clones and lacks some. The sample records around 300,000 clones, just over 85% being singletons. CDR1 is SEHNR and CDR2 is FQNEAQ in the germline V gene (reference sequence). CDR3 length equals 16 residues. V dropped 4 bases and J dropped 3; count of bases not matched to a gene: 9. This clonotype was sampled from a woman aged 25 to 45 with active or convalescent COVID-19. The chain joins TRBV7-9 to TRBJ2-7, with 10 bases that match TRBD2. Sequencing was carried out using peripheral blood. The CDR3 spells CASSSRASGGYYEQYF. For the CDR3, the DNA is TGTGCCAGCAGCTCTCGGGCTAGCGGGGGCTACTACGAGCAGTACTTC.